This T cell receptor (beta chain) was found in a study of T cell responses to AZD1222 COVID-19 vaccine. Clones were sequenced by immunoSEQ multiplex PCR, and TCRdb holds only the in-frame ones, with some missing. The table has under 200,000 clones, about 91% seen once. General study findings and limits: Targets within unmutated variant regions were reportedly found for nearly half of spike-specific TCRs. Every sample of the repertoires postdated the peak T cell response. Regions 160-218 and 743-854 held dominance among vaccine-associated CD4 TCRs, which spanned spike. Clonal diversity may have been underestimated in mostly white British donors.

This clone was counted a single time. Antigen unknown. The V and J ends lost 2 bases and 6 bases, in that order; junction bases with no gene match: 8. Per the germline V gene, CDR1 is MNHEY and CDR2 is SVGEGT. The CDR3 totals 16 residues. J is TRBJ1-2 and V is TRBV6-2 or TRBV6-3; 11 nucleotides agree with TRBD1. The sample was peripheral blood, taken 28 days after the second AZD1222 dose. The sequence derives from an adult who received the AZD1222 COVID-19 vaccine. The CDR3, as DNA: TGTGCCAGCAGTTACGCTTCCGGGACAGGGGGTGATGGCTACACCTTC. Translation: CASSYASGTGGDGYTF.